The 19 T cell receptor beta chains reported below all come from one sample, sequenced in a study of cytomegalovirus exposure and HLA in healthy donors. In the PCR, 60 Vbeta and 13 Jbeta primers were used. Method: immunoSEQ multiplex PCR; TCRdb's copy keeps in-frame clones and lacks some. The table includes roughly 200,000 clones, around 70% detected once. Sample: PBMCs. These receptors were collected from a male donor in good health and CMV-seronegative.

This chain links TRBV5-1 with TRBJ2-7; D is possibly TRBD2 (6 bases). Germline-derived CDR1 and CDR2 are SGHRS and YFSETQ. The V gene lost 0 bases and the J gene lost 5 bases, with 12 bases spanning the gap. This CDR3 contains 14 residues. In nucleotides, the CDR3 is TGCGCCAGCAGCTTGGCCCGGGGAGGCGACGAGCAGTACTTC. Protein sequence: CASSLARGGDEQYF.

The chain has TRBV7-2 and TRBJ2-7, with 7 bases matching TRBD1. The CDR3 length is 14 residues. Per germline, CDR1 SGHTA and CDR2 FQGNSA. Trimming at V came to 5 bases and at J to 2 bases, leaving 6 bases not matched to a gene. The CDR3 DNA sequence: TGTGCCAGCAGCCCCCGGACAGGAGCCTACGAGCAGTACTTC. Residues: CASSPRTGAYEQYF.

The chain combines TRBV30 with TRBJ2-5; 16 bases are shared with TRBD2. V was clipped by 4 bases and J by 7 bases; unmatched bases: 6. Germline-derived CDR1 and CDR2 are GTSNPN and SVGIG (reference sequence). This CDR3 has 15 amino acids. The DNA of the CDR3 is TGTGCCTGGACAACGGGACTAGCGGGAGGGGGGACCCAGTACTTC. Amino acids: CAWTTGLAGGGTQYF.

The V and J genes are TRBV10-3 and TRBJ1-6; D not resolved. Looked up from germline, CDR1 is ENHRY and CDR2 is SYGVKD. The V end was cut by 9 bases, the J end by 10 bases, with 16 bases between. The CDR3 has 13 amino acids. CDR3 in amino acids: CAIQGGLDSPLHF. The CDR3 bases are TGTGCCATTCAAGGAGGGTTAGACTCACCCCTCCACTTT.

This clone was found a few times. The V gene is TRBV15, the J gene TRBJ2-7; no definite D call. CDR3 length equals 13 residues. Germline CDR1 reads LNHNV; CDR2 reads YYDKDF (reference sequence). Trimming stripped 5 bases from V and 3 bases from J, with 11 bases between. CDR3 loop: CATSPDSFYEQYF. The CDR3 nucleotides read TGTGCCACCAGCCCCGACTCCTTCTACGAGCAGTACTTC.

The chain recombines TRBV6-5 with TRBJ1-5; the match to TRBD1 covers 8 bases. Per the germline V gene, CDR1 is MNHEY and CDR2 is SVGAGI. V dropped 5 bases and J dropped 9; count of bases not matched to a gene: 9. CDR3 length: 14 amino acids. The CDR3 protein is CASSGQGGAWPQHF. In nucleotides, the CDR3 is TGTGCCAGCAGTGGACAGGGTGGGGCATGGCCCCAGCATTTT.

The chain couples TRBV19 to TRBJ2-3; the D gene is possibly TRBD1 (6 bases). This CDR3 contains 13 residues. Germline CDR1 reads LNHDA; CDR2 reads SQIVND (reference sequence). V was cut by 5 bases and J by 4 bases, with 10 bases left in between. CDR3 in DNA: TGTGCCAGTAGTCGGACAGAGGCAGATACGCAGTATTTT. Encoded protein: CASSRTEADTQYF.

V usage is TRBV28 and J usage is TRBJ1-1; maybe TRBD1 (5 bases). The CDR3 loop spans 11 amino acids. The ends were cut back, 5 bases at V and 7 bases at J, with 8 bases in the middle. The V gene's germline CDR1 is MDHEN and CDR2 SYDVKM. This chain's CDR3 is CASSAGFEAFF. Written as DNA, the CDR3 is TGTGCCAGCAGTGCAGGGTTTGAAGCTTTCTTT.

The rearrangement joins TRBV19 to TRBJ2-4; D ambiguous. The ends were cut back, 1 base at V and 0 bases at J, with 4 bases in the middle. Germline values: CDR1 LNHDA, CDR2 SQIVND (reference sequence). This CDR3 region has 14 residues. The CDR3, as DNA: TGTGCCAGTAGTATAGCAGTAGCCAAAAACATTCAGTACTTC. It codes for CASSIAVAKNIQYF. The full variable domain, in which reference TRBV19 and TRBJ2-4 provide the parts outside the CDR3, is DGGITQSPKYLFRKEGQNVTLSCEQNLNHDAMYWYRQDPGQGLRLIYYSQIVNDFQKGDIAEGYSVSREKKESFPLTVTSAQKNPTAFYLCASSIAVAKNIQYFGAGTRLSVL.

The rearrangement links TRBV29-1 to TRBJ1-4; the D gene is possibly TRBD1 (5 bases). V shed 1 base and J shed 10 bases, with 13 bases lying between them. CDR1 and CDR2 (germline): SQVTM, ANQGSEA. This CDR3 contains 13 residues. CDR3 in DNA: TGCAGCGTTGAAGGGCCCGCTCAGGGAAAACTGTTTTTT. Its protein product is CSVEGPAQGKLFF.

V is TRBV6-5 and J is TRBJ2-7, with 11 bases identical to TRBD2. The CDR3 spans 14 residues. Germline V gene sequence: CDR1 MNHEY, CDR2 SVGAGI. With V trimmed by 6 bases and J by 9 bases, 10 bases remained unmatched. CDR3: CASRSNSGGAVQYF. The CDR3 DNA is TGTGCCAGCAGAAGCAATAGCGGGGGGGCCGTGCAGTACTTC.

This sequence joins TRBV18 and TRBJ2-5; the D gene is possibly TRBD2 (7 bases). Germline V gene data show CDR1 as KGHSH and CDR2 as LQKENI. The CDR3 is 17 amino acids. Trimming removed 3 bases from V and 7 bases from J, with 24 bases in between. The CDR3 loop reads CASSPSSTGGGLGTQYF. DNA for the CDR3: TGTGCCAGCTCACCTTCCTCGACGGGCGGGGGCCTAGGGACCCAGTACTTC.

CDR3 coding DNA: TGTGCCAGCAGTTACTCGTTGGTAGCTGACTACAATGAGCAGTTCTTC. It specifies CASSYSLVADYNEQFF. This chain uses TRBV6-5 with TRBJ2-1, with D unclear. Trimming stripped 0 bases from V and 3 bases from J, with 12 bases between. Germline V lookup: CDR1 MNHEY, CDR2 SVGAGI. The CDR3 is made up of 16 amino acids.

This clone was detected only once. The CDR3 DNA follows: TGCAGCGTTGAAGCGGTCGACAGTCACATGAACACTGAAGCTTTCTTT. Translated: CSVEAVDSHMNTEAFF. This sequence joins TRBV29-1 and TRBJ1-1; D possibly corresponds to TRBD1 (5 bases). With 1 base removed from V and 0 bases from J, the gap between germline ends came to 15 bases. Germline CDR1 and CDR2: SQVTM and ANQGSEA. CDR3 size: 16 residues.

The rearrangement links TRBV2 to TRBJ2-1; D perhaps matches TRBD2 (6 bases). V gave up 6 bases and J gave up 2 bases, with 8 bases separating them. Germline V lookup: CDR1 SNHLY, CDR2 FYNNEI. This CDR3 has 13 residues. CDR3 in amino acids: CASSGSAYNEQFF. DNA for the CDR3: TGTGCCAGCAGCGGGAGCGCCTACAATGAGCAGTTCTTC.

This clone was seen a few times. This chain uses TRBV9 with TRBJ1-5; tentatively, D is TRBD1 (5 bases). CDR3 length: 14 amino acids. The germline V and J ends were trimmed by 3 bases and 1 base, with 8 bases remaining between them. Germline assignment: CDR1 SGDLS and CDR2 YYNGEE. The CDR3 nucleotides read TGTGCCAGCAGCGGCGGGGGGAGCAATCAGCCCCAGCATTTT. Amino acid sequence: CASSGGGSNQPQHF. Complete variable domain (other parts from reference TRBV9 and TRBJ1-5): DSGVTQTPKHLITATGQRVTLRCSPRSGDLSVYWYQQSLDQGLQFLIQYYNGEERAKGNILERFSAQQFPDLHSELNLSSLELGDSALYFCASSGGGSNQPQHFGDGTRLSIL.

V usage is TRBV6-5 and J usage is TRBJ2-1, with D tentatively TRBD2 (6 bases). The germline V and J ends were trimmed by 0 bases and 7 bases, with 16 bases remaining between them. CDR1 MNHEY and CDR2 SVGAGI come from the germline V gene. This CDR3 spans 16 amino acids. The chain's CDR3 is CASSYSGRAGMNEQFF. Written as DNA, the CDR3 is TGTGCCAGCAGTTACTCGGGTCGGGCGGGGATGAATGAGCAGTTCTTC.

The CDR3 DNA reads as TGTGCCAGTAGTGCAACTCCCTCCTCGGGACTAAGCCTAGATACGCAGTATTTT. Translation: CASSATPSSGLSLDTQYF. This rearrangement joins TRBV19 to TRBJ2-3; the match to TRBD2 covers 7 bases. CDR1 and CDR2 (germline): LNHDA, SQIVND (reference sequence). The CDR3 has 18 residues. The V and J ends lost 5 bases and 5 bases, in that order; junction bases with no gene match: 19.

The chain is built from TRBV6-4 and TRBJ1-6, with 10 bases that match TRBD1. Germline V lookup: CDR1 MRHNA, CDR2 SNTAGT. The J segment lost 7 bases and the V segment lost 0 bases, leaving 0 bases of the junction unmatched. The CDR3 runs to 15 residues. The CDR3 coding sequence is TGTGCCAGCAGTGACTCGACAGGGGGCAATTCACCCCTCCACTTT. This gives the protein CASSDSTGGNSPLHF.